The 7 T cell receptor beta chains below come from one sample, sequenced in a study of blood T cell repertoires in COVID-19. TCRdb's copy holds only in-frame clones and misses some; the assay was immunoSEQ multiplex PCR. The table shows some 190,000 clones, with about 88% occurring only once. Sequenced: peripheral blood. The receptors shown here come from a woman in her 40s who had recovered from COVID-19.

Worth noting for this clone: The germline gene is not matched at one end of the junction; a read error may be the cause. The J gene is TRBJ2-7, the V gene TRBV5-5; 7 nucleotides line up with TRBD1. Germline assignment: CDR1 SGHKS and CDR2 YYEKEE (reference sequence). The CDR3 spans 12 residues. CDR3 in amino acids: CANSRDSYEQYF. The CDR3 DNA reads as TGTGCCAACAGCAGGGACAGCTACGAGCAGTACTTC.

The chain uses TRBV19 and TRBJ2-7, with 7 bases lining up with TRBD2. Germline V gene data show CDR1 as LNHDA and CDR2 as SQIVND (reference sequence). The V and J ends lost 5 bases and 1 base, in that order; junction bases with no gene match: 14. This CDR3 contains 17 residues. The CDR3: CASSPLKAGERSYEQYF. CDR3 DNA: TGTGCCAGTAGTCCTCTTAAGGCGGGAGAAAGGTCCTACGAGCAGTACTTC.

The rearrangement uses TRBV6-5 and TRBJ1-4; the match to TRBD1 covers 7 bases. This CDR3 region has 14 residues. The germline CDR1 and CDR2 sequences are MNHEY and SVGAGI. Trimming at V came to 8 bases and at J to 6 bases, leaving 9 bases not matched to a gene. The CDR3 nucleotides are TGTGCCAGCGAACGAAAAGGGGGCGATGAAAAACTGTTTTTT. This gives the protein CASERKGGDEKLFF.

J is TRBJ2-1 and V is TRBV19; 7 nucleotides line up with TRBD2. The length of the CDR3 is 15 residues. Germline CDR1 is LNHDA and CDR2 is SQIVND (reference sequence). The V and J ends lost 7 bases and 7 bases, in that order; junction bases with no gene match: 13. This CDR3 is CASMGGSGLRNEQFF. As DNA, the CDR3 is TGTGCCAGTATGGGGGGTAGCGGGTTAAGAAATGAGCAGTTCTTC. The full variable domain, rest sourced from reference TRBV19 and TRBJ2-1, is DGGITQSPKYLFRKEGQNVTLSCEQNLNHDAMYWYRQDPGQGLRLIYYSQIVNDFQKGDIAEGYSVSREKKESFPLTVTSAQKNPTAFYLCASMGGSGLRNEQFFGPGTRLTVL.

The chain combines TRBV11-3 with TRBJ2-1; D may be TRBD2 (6 bases). With 1 base removed from V and 0 bases from J, the gap between germline ends came to 19 bases. Germline CDR1 reads SGHNT; CDR2 reads YENEEA. CDR3 length: 19 residues. CDR3 sequence reads: CASSLGTSFYGSSYNEQFF. The CDR3 DNA reads as TGTGCCAGCAGCTTAGGGACGAGTTTTTACGGGAGCTCCTACAATGAGCAGTTCTTC. The full variable domain, in which reference TRBV11-3 and TRBJ2-1 provide the parts outside the CDR3, is EAGVVQSPRYKIIEKKQPVAFWCNPISGHNTLYWYLQNLGQGPELLIRYENEEAVDDSQLPKDRFSAERLKGVDSTLKIQPAELGDSAVYLCASSLGTSFYGSSYNEQFFGPGTRLTVL.

The chain has TRBV4-1 and TRBJ2-5, with 7 bases identical to TRBD2. J was trimmed by 3 bases and V by 0 bases; bases with no gene match: 4. The CDR3 runs 15 residues. The germline V gene encodes CDR1 MGHRA and CDR2 YSYEKL. CDR3 residues: CASSQEVAGEETQYF. Written as DNA, the CDR3 is TGCGCCAGCAGCCAAGAAGTGGCGGGAGAAGAGACCCAGTACTTC.

The chain carries TRBV18 and TRBJ1-1; unclear D gene. V was clipped by 3 bases and J by 1 base, with 6 bases between them. Germline V lookup: CDR1 KGHSH, CDR2 LQKENI. This CDR3 region has 13 residues. The CDR3 protein is CASSPRPNTEAFF. As DNA, the CDR3 is TGTGCCAGCTCACCGCGGCCGAACACTGAAGCTTTCTTT.